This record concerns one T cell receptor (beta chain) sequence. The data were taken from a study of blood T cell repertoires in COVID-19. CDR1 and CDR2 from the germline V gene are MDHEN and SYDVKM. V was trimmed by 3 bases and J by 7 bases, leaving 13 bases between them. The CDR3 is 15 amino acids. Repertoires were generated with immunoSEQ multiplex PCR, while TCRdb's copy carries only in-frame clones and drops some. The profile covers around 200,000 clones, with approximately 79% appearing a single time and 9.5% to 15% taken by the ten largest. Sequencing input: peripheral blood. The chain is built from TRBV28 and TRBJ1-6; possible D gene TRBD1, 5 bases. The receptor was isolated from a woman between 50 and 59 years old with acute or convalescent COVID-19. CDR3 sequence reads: CASSLRRRANSPLHF. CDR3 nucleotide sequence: TGTGCCAGCAGTTTGAGGCGCAGGGCCAATTCACCCCTCCACTTT.